This TCR beta chain was recorded in a study of beta chain features in type 1 diabetes. Study summary: Examination of sorted cells across all samples involved around 110 million cells.

Study-level results: The study found fewer insertions and more deletions at VDJ junctions in type 1 diabetes patients. Still unanswered here is whether HLA type influences TCRB rearrangement. TCRB CDR3 length was moderately but significantly reduced in all four CD4+ subsets of Type 1 diabetes patients.

V lost 6 bases and J 3 bases, leaving 9 bases between the germline ends. Looked up from germline, CDR1 is MDHEN and CDR2 is SYDVKM. This CDR3 has 13 residues. On this clone itself: Its matching antigen is unknown.

The study reverse transcribed the entire isolated RNA, so it sequenced expressed TCRB transcripts. Generated by immunoSEQ multiplex PCR, the TCRdb table keeps only in-frame clones and is missing some. The sample includes around 710,000 clones, around 12% of them seen just once. The source of this sequence is a man aged 25 to 40 with type 1 diabetes. V gene TRBV28 combines with J gene TRBJ1-5; no reliable D call. The sequencing sample was made of naive CD4+ T cells from blood. Here the CDR3 reads CASRDTLNQPQHF. The CDR3 nucleotides read TGTGCCAGCAGAGACACTCTCAATCAGCCCCAGCATTTT.